This TCR beta chain came from a study of CD8+ T cells in alopecia areata. Germline V gives CDR1 SGHTA, CDR2 FQGTGA. V was shortened by 0 bases and J by 0 bases, with 9 bases between the two germline ends. The CDR3 loop spans 15 amino acids. Isolated RNA was reverse transcribed into cDNA used as the sequencing template. Measured with immunoSEQ multiplex PCR; TCRdb has only the in-frame clones, and not every one. The data show about 110,000 clones, 45% to 60% seen once. This clone has a handful of counts. The clonotype originates from a human donor with alopecia areata. What was sequenced was NKG2D-low CD8+ T cells sorted from blood. The rearrangement joins TRBV7-3 to TRBJ2-7; D gene unclear. CDR3 nucleotides: TGTGCCAGCAGCTTAACGTCCGAGAACTCCTACGAGCAGTACTTC. Translating gives CASSLTSENSYEQYF.